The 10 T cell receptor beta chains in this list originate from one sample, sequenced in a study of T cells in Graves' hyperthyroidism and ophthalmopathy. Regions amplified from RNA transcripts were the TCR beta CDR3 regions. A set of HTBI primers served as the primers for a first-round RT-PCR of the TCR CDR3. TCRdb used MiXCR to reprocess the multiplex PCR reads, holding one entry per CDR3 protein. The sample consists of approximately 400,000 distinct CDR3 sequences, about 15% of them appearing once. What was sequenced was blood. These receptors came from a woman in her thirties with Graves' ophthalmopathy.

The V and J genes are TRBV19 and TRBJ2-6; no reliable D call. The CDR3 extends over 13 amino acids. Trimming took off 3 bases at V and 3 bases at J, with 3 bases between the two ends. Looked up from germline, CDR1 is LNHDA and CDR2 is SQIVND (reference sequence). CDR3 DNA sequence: TGTGCCAGTAGTATGAATGGGGCCAACGTCCTGACTTTC. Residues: CASSMNGANVLTF.

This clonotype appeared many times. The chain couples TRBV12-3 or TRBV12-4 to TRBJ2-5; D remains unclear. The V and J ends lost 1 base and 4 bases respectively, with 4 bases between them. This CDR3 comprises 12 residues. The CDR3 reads CASSLGTETQYF. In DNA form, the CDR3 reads TGTGCCAGCAGTTTAGGGACAGAGACCCAGTACTTC.

Here the CDR3 reads CASSPPGRLFGTEAFF. In nucleotides, the CDR3 is TGTGCCAGCTCACCACCGGGACGTCTCTTCGGGACTGAAGCTTTCTTT. The chain has TRBV18 and TRBJ1-1, with D perhaps TRBD1 (5 bases). Trimming removed 0 bases at V and 5 bases at J, with 16 bases between. Germline V gene sequence: CDR1 KGHSH, CDR2 LQKENI. There are 16 residues in the CDR3.

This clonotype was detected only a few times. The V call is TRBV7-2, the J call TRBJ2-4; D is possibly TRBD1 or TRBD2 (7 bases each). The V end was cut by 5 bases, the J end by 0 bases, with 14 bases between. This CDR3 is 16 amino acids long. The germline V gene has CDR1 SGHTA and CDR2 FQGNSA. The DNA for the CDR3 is TGTGCCAGCAGCACCAGGGGGGGACTAGCCAAAAACATTCAGTACTTC. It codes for CASSTRGGLAKNIQYF.

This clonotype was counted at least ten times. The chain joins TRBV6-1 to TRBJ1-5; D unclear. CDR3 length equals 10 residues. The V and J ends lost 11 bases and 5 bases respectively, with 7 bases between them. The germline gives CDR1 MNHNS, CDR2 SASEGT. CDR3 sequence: CAEQYQPQHF. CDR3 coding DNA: TGTGCCGAGCAGTATCAGCCCCAGCATTTT.

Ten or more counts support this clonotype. The CDR3 DNA reads as TGCAGCGTCGGACACAACGAGCAGTACTTC. This sequence encodes CSVGHNEQYF. The chain combines TRBV29-1 with TRBJ2-7, with a weak D call TRBD1 (5 bases). Trimming removed 6 bases from V and 5 bases from J, with 8 bases in between. This CDR3 contains 10 residues. Germline V gives CDR1 SQVTM, CDR2 ANQGSEA.

CDR3 amino acids: CAWSKGPETQYF. The DNA for the CDR3 is TGTGCCTGGAGTAAGGGCCCAGAGACCCAGTACTTC. This chain uses TRBV30 with TRBJ2-5; D call uncertain. V gave up 2 bases and J gave up 4 bases, with 8 bases separating them. There are 12 residues in the CDR3. Germline V gives CDR1 GTSNPN, CDR2 SVGIG (reference sequence). Full variable domain (outside the CDR3, taken from reference TRBV30 and TRBJ2-5): SQTIHQWPATLVQPVGSPLSLECTVEGTSNPNLYWYRQAAGRGLQLLFYSVGIGQISSEVPQNLSASRPQDRQFILSSKKLLLSDSGFYLCAWSKGPETQYFGPGTRLLVL.

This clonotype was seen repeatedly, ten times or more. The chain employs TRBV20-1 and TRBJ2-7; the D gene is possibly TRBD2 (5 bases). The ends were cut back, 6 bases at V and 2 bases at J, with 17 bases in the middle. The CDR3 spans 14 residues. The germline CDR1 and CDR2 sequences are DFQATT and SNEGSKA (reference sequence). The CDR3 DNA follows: TGCAGTGCGTCCCGGGAAGGCGGGCCCTACGAGCAGTACTTC. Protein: CSASREGGPYEQYF.

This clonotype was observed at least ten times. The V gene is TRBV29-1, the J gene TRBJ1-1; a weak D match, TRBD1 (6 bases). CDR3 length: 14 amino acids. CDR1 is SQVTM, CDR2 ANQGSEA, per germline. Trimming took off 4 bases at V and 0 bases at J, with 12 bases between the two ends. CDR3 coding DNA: TGCAGCGTTGGGGACACCTTAATGAACACTGAAGCTTTCTTT. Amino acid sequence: CSVGDTLMNTEAFF. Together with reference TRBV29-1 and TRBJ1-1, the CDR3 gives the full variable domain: SAVISQKPSRDICQRGTSLTIQCQVDSQVTMMFWYRQQPGQSLTLIATANQGSEATYESGFVIDKFPISRPNLTFSTLTVSNMSPEDSSIYLCSVGDTLMNTEAFFGQGTRLTVV.

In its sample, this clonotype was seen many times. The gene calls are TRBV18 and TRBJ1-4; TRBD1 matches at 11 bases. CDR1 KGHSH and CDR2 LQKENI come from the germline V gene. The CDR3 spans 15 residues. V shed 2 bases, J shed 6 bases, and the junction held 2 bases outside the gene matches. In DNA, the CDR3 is TGTGCCAGCTCACCAGGGGGACAGGGGGATGAAAAACTGTTTTTT. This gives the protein CASSPGGQGDEKLFF.